This section outlines one TCR beta chain sequence together with its context. This sample is drawn from a study of cytomegalovirus exposure and HLA in healthy donors. The length of the CDR3 is 13 residues. Germline CDR1 is MNHEY and CDR2 is SVGAGI. Trimming removed 8 bases from V and 3 bases from J; junction bases left unmatched: 5. PCR primers comprised 60 Vbeta and 13 Jbeta primers. Using immunoSEQ multiplex PCR, the repertoire was profiled, and TCRdb retains in-frame clones only, with some absent. The data hold 150,000 to 200,000 clones, with over 75% observed a single time. This TCR was sampled from a boy under 10 years old in good health and CMV-seronegative. The chain carries TRBV6-5 and TRBJ1-2; 8 bases line up with TRBD1. The sequencing input was PBMCs. The CDR3 here is CASRQGRHYGYTF. Here the CDR3 DNA reads TGTGCCAGCCGACAGGGGCGGCACTATGGCTACACCTTC.